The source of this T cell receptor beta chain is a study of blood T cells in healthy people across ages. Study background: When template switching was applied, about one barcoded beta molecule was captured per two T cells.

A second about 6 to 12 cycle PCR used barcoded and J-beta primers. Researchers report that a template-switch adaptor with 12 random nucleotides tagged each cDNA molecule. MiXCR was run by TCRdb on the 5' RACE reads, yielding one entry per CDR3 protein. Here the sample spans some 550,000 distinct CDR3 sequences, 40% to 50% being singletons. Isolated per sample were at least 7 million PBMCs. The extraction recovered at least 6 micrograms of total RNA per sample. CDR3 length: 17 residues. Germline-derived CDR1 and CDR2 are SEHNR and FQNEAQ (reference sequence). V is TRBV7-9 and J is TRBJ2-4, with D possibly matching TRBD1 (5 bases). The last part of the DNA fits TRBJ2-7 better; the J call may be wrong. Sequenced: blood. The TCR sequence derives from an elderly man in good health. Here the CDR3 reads CASRRRTREEGSYEQYF. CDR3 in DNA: TGTGCCAGCAGACGACGGACAAGGGAAGAAGGCTCCTACGAGCAGTACTTC.